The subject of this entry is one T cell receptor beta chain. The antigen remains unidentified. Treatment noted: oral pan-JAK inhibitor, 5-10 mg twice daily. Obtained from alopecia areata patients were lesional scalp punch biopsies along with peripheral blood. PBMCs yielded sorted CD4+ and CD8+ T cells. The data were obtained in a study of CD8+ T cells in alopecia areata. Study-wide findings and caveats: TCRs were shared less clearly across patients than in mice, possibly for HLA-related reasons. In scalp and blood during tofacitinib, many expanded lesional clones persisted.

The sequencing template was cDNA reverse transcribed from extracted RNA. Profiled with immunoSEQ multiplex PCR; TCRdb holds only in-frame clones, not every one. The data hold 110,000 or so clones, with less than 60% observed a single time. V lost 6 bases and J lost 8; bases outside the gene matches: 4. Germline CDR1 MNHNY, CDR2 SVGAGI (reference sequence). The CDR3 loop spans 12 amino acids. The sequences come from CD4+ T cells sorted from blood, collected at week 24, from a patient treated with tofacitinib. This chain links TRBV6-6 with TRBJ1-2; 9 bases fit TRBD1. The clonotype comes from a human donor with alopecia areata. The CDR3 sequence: CASRLDRGGYTF. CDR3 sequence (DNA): TGTGCCAGCAGGCTGGACAGGGGAGGCTACACCTTC.